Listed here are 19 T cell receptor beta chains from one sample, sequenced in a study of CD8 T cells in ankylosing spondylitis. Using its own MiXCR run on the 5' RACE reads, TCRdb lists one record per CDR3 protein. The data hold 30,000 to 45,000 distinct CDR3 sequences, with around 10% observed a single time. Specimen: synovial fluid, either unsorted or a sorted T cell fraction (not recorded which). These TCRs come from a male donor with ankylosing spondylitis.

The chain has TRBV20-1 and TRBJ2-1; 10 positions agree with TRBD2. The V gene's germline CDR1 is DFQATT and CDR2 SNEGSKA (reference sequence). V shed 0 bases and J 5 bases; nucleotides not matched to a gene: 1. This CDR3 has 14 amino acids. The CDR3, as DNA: TGCAGTGCTAGAGAACTAGCGGGAAACAATGAGCAGTTCTTC. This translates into CSARELAGNNEQFF.

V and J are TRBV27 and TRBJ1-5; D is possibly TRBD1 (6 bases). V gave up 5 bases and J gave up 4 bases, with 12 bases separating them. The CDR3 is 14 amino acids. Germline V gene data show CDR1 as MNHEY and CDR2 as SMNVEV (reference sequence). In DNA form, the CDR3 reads TGTGCCAGCAGTATGACAGGTTCGAATCAGCCCCAGCATTTT. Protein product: CASSMTGSNQPQHF.

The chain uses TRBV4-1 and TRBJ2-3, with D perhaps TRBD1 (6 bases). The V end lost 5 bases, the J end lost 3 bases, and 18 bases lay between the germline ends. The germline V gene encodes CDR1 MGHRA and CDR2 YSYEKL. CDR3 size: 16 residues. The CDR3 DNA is TGCGCCAGCAGCTTAGGGAGTCAGGGGCCGACAGATACGCAGTATTTT. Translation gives CASSLGSQGPTDTQYF.

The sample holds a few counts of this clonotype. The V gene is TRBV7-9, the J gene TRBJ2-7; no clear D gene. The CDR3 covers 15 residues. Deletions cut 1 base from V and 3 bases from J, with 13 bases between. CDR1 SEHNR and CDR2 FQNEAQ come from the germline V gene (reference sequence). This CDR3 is CASSLEFSPIYEQYF. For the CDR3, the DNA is TGTGCCAGCAGCTTAGAATTCAGTCCAATCTACGAGCAGTACTTC.

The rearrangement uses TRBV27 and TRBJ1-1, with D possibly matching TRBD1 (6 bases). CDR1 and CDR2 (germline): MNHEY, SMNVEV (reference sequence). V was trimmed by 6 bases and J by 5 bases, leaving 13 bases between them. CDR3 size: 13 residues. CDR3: CASSRGGWTEAFF. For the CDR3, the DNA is TGTGCCAGCAGCCGAGGGGGGTGGACTGAAGCTTTCTTT.

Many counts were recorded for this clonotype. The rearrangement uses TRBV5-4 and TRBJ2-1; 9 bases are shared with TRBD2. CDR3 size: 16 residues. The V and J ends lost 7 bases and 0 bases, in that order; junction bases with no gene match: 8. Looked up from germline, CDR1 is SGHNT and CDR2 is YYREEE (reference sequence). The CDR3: CASGGRSGSSYNEQFF. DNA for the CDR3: TGTGCCAGCGGAGGCCGTAGCGGGAGCTCCTACAATGAGCAGTTCTTC. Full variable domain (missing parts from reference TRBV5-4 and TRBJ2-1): ETGVTQSPTHLIKTRGQQVTLRCSSQSGHNTVSWYQQALGQGPQFIFQYYREEENGRGNFPPRFSGLQFPNYSSELNVNALELDDSALYLCASGGRSGSSYNEQFFGPGTRLTVL.

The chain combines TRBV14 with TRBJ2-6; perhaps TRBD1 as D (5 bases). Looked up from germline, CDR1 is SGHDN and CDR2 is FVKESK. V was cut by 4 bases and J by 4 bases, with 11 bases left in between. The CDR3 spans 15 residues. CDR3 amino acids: CASSRRVSGANVLTF. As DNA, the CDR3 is TGTGCCAGCAGCCGCAGGGTGTCCGGGGCCAACGTCCTGACTTTC.

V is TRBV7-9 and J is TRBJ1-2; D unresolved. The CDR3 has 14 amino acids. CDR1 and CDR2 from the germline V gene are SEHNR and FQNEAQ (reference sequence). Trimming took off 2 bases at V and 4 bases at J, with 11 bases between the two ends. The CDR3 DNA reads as TGTGCCAGCAGCTTAAATCCGGTCTTCTATGGCTACACCTTC. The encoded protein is CASSLNPVFYGYTF.

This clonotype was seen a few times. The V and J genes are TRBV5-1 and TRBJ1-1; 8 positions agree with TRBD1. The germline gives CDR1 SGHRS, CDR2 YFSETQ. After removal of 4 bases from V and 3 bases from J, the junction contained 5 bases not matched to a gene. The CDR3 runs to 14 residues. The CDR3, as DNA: TGCGCCAGCAGCCCGGGACAGGCGGACACTGAAGCTTTCTTT. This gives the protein CASSPGQADTEAFF.

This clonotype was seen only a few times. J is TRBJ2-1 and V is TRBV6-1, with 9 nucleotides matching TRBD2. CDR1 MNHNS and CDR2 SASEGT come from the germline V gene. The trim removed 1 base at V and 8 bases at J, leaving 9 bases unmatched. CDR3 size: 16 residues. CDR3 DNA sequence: TGTGCCAGCAGTGAAGGTATAGCGGGAGCCTCAGATGAGCAGTTCTTC. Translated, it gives CASSEGIAGASDEQFF.

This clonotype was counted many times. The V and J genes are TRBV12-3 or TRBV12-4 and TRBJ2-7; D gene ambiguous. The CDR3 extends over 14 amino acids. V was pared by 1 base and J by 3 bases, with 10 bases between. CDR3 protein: CASSLVGRFYEQYF. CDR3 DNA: TGTGCCAGCAGTTTAGTTGGCAGATTCTACGAGCAGTACTTC.

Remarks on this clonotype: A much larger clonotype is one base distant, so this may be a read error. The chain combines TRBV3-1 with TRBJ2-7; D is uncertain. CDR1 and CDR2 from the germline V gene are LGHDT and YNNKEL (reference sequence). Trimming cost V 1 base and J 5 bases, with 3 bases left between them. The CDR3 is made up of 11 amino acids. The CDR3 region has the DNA TGTGCCAGCAGCCAAGTCCACGAGCAGTACTTC. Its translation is CASSQVHEQYF.

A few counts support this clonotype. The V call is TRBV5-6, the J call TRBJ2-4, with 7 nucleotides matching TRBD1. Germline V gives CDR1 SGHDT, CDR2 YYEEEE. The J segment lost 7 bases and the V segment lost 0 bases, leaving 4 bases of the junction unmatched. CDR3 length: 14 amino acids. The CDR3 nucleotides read TGTGCCAGCAGCTTGGGGGAACAGGGGAACATTCAGTACTTC. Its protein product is CASSLGEQGNIQYF.

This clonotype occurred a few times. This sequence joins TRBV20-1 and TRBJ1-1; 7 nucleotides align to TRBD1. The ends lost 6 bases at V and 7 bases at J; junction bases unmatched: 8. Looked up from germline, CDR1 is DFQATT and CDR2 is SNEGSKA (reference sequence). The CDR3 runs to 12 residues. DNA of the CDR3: TGCAGTGCAGACAGGGCCGGGGTTGAAGCTTTCTTT. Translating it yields CSADRAGVEAFF.

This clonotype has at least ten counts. CDR3 DNA: TGCAGTGCGGAGTCGACTAGCGTTTCCTACGAGCAGTACTTC. Its translation is CSAESTSVSYEQYF. The chain is built from TRBV20-1 and TRBJ2-7; 8 nucleotides line up with TRBD2. Germline-derived CDR1 and CDR2 are DFQATT and SNEGSKA (reference sequence). The V segment lost 6 bases and the J segment 1 base; nucleotides outside the gene matches: 8. The CDR3 length is 14 residues.

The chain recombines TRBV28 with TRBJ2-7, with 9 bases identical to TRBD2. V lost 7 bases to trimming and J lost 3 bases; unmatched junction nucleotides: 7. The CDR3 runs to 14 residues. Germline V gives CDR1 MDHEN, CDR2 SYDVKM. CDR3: CASTRREGHYEQYF. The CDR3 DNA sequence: TGTGCCAGCACCCGGCGGGAGGGCCACTACGAGCAGTACTTC. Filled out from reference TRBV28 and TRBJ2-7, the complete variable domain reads DVKVTQSSRYLVKRTGEKVFLECVQDMDHENMFWYRQDPGLGLRLIYFSYDVKMKEKGDIPEGYSVSREKKERFSLILESASTNQTSMYLCASTRREGHYEQYFGPGTRLTVT.

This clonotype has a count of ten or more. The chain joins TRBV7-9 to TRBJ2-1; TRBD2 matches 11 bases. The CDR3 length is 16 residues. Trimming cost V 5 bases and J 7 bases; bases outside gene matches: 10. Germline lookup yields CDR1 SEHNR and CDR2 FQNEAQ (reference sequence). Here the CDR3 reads CASSTPLAGAGNEQFF. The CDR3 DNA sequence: TGTGCCAGCAGCACCCCACTAGCGGGAGCCGGAAATGAGCAGTTCTTC. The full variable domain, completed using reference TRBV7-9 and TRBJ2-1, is DTGVSQNPRHKITKRGQNVTFRCDPISEHNRLYWYRQTLGQGPEFLTYFQNEAQLEKSRLLSDRFSAERPKGSFSTLEIQRTEQGDSAMYLCASSTPLAGAGNEQFFGPGTRLTVL.

DNA of the CDR3: TGTGCCAGCAGCTCGACAGGGGCCGGAAACACCATATATTTT. Translation gives CASSSTGAGNTIYF. The chain is built from TRBV12-3 or TRBV12-4 and TRBJ1-3; 8 bases agree with TRBD1. The length of the CDR3 is 14 residues. The V gene end was trimmed by 6 bases and the J gene end by 4 bases; junction bases not matched to a gene: 5.

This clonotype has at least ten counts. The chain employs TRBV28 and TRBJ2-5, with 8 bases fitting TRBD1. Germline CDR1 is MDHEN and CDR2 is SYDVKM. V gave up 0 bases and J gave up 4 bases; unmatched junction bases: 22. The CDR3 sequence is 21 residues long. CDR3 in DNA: TGTGCCAGCAGTTTATGCCGAGGGTGCCTGTGGGACAGGAATATCGGAGAGACCCAGTACTTC. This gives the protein CASSLCRGCLWDRNIGETQYF.